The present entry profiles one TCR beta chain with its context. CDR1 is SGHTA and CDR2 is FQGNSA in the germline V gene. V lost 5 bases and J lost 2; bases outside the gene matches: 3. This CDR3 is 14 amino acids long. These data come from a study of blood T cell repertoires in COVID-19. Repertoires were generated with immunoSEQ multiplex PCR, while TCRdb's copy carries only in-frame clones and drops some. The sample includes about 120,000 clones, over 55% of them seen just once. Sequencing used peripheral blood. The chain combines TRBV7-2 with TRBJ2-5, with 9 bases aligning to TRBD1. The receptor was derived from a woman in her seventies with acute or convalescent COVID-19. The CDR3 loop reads CASSPGTGQETQYF. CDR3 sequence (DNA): TGTGCCAGCAGCCCCGGGACAGGGCAAGAGACCCAGTACTTC.